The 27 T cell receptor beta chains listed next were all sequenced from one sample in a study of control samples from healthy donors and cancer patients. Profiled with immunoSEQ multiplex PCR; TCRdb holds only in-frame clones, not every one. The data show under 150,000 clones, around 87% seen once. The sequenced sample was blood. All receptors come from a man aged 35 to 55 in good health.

The CDR3 nucleotides read TGTGCCAGCAGCTATTGGACATCTAGCTCTGGAAACACCATATATTTT. Translating it yields CASSYWTSSSGNTIYF. V gene TRBV7-9 combines with J gene TRBJ1-3; D is possibly TRBD1 (5 bases). V was shortened by 4 bases and J by 0 bases, with 13 bases between the two germline ends. The CDR3 covers 16 residues. Germline V gene lookup returns CDR1 SEHNR and CDR2 FQNEAQ (reference sequence).

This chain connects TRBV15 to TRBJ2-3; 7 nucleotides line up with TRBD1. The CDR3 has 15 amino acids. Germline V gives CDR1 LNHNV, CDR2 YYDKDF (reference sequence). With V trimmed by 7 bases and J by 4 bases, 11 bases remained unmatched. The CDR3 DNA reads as TGTGCCACCACCTCCGACAGGGTCGCGTCAGATACGCAGTATTTT. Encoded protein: CATTSDRVASDTQYF. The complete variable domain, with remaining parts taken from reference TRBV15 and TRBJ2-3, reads DAMVIQNPRYQVTQFGKPVTLSCSQTLNHNVMYWYQQKSSQAPKLLFHYYDKDFNNEADTPDNFQSRRPNTSFCFLDIRSPGLGDTAMYLCATTSDRVASDTQYFGPGTRLTVL.

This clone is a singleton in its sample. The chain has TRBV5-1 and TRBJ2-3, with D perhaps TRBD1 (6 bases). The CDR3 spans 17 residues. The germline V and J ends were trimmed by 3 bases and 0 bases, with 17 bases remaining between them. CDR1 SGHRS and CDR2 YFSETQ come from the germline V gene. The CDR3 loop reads CASSSIVGAVSTDTQYF. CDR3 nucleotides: TGCGCCAGCAGCTCCATTGTGGGGGCGGTTAGCACAGATACGCAGTATTTT.

This CDR3 is CASSPQPRRATYEQYF. Here the CDR3 DNA reads TGTGCCAGCTCACCACAACCCCGACGGGCGACCTACGAGCAGTACTTC. The chain recombines TRBV18 with TRBJ2-7; D is uncertain. This CDR3 comprises 16 residues. Trimming removed 1 base at V and 2 bases at J, with 15 bases between. In germline, CDR1 is KGHSH, CDR2 LQKENI. Using reference TRBV18 and TRBJ2-7 for the parts outside the CDR3, the full variable domain is NAGVMQNPRHLVRRRGQEARLRCSPMKGHSHVYWYRQLPEEGLKFMVYLQKENIIDESGMPKERFSAEFPKEGPSILRIQQVVRGDSAAYFCASSPQPRRATYEQYFGPGTRLTVT.

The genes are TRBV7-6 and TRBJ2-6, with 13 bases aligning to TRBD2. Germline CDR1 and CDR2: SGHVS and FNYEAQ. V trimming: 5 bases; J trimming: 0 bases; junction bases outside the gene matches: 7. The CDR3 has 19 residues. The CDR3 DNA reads TGTGCCAGCAGCGTGACTAGCGGGGGGCGGAGCTCTGGGGCCAACGTCCTGACTTTC. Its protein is CASSVTSGGRSSGANVLTF.

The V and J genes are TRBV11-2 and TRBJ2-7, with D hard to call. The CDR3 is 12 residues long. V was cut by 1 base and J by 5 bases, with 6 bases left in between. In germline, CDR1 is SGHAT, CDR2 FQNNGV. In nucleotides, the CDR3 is TGTGCCAGCAGCTTAGCCAGAGACGAGCAGTACTTC. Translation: CASSLARDEQYF.

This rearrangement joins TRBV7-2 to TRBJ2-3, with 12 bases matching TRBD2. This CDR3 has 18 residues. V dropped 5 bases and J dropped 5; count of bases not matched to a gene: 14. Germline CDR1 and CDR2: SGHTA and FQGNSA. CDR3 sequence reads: CASSLRPTSGGRKDTQYF. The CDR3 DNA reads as TGTGCCAGCAGCCTCCGACCCACTAGCGGGGGGAGGAAAGATACGCAGTATTTT.

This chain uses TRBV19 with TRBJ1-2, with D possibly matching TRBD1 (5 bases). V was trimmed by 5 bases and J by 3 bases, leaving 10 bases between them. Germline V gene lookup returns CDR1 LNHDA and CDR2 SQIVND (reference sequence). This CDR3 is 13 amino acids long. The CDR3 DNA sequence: TGTGCCAGTAGTGAAAGGGGACACTATGGCTACACCTTC. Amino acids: CASSERGHYGYTF.

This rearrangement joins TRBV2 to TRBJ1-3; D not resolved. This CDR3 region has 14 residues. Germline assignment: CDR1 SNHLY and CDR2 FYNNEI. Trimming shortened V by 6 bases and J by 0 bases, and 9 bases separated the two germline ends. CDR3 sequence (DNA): TGTGCCAGCAGGGAGGGAATCTCTGGAAACACCATATATTTT. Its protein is CASREGISGNTIYF.

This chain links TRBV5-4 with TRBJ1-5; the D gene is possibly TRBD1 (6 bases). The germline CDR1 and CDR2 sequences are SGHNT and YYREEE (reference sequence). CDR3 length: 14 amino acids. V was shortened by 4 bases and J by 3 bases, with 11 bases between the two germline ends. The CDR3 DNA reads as TGTGCCAGCAGCATAGGACAGAACAATCAGCCCCAGCATTTT. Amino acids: CASSIGQNNQPQHF.

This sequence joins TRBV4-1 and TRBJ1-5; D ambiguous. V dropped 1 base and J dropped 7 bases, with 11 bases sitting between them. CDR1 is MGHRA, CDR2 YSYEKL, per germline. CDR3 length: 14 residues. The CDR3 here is CASSQGTGRQPQHF. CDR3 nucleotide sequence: TGCGCCAGCAGCCAAGGTACGGGGAGGCAGCCCCAGCATTTT.

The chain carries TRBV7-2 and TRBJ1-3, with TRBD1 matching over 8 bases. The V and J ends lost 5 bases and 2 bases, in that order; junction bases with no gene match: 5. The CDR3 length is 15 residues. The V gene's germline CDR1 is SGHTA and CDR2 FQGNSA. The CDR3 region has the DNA TGTGCCAGCAGCCTAGACAGGGGAACTGGAAACACCATATATTTT. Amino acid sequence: CASSLDRGTGNTIYF.

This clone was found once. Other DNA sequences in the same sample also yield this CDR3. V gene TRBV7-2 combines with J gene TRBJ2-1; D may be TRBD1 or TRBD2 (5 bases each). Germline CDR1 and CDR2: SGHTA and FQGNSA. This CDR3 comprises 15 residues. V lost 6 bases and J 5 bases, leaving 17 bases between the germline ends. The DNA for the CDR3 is TGTGCCAGCAGTTCGCAGGGACCCTTAGACAATGAGCAGTTCTTC. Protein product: CASSSQGPLDNEQFF.

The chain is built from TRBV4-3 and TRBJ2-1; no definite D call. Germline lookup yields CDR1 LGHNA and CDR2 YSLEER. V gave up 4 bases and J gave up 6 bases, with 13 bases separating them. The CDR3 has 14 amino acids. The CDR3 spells CASSRILQLNEQFF. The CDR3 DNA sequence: TGCGCCAGCAGCCGAATCCTACAGCTCAATGAGCAGTTCTTC.

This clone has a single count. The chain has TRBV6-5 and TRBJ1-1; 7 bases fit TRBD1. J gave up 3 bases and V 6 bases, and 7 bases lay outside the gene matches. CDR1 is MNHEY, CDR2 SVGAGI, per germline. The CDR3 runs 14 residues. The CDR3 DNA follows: TGTGCCAGCAGGGGGACAGTCCGGGACACTGAAGCTTTCTTT. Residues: CASRGTVRDTEAFF.

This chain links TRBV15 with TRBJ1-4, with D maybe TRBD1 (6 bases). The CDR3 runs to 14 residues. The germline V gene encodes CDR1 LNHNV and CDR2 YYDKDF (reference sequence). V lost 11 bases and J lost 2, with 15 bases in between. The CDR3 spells CAARVTGTNEKLFF. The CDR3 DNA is TGTGCCGCTAGGGTAACAGGGACTAATGAAAAACTGTTTTTT.

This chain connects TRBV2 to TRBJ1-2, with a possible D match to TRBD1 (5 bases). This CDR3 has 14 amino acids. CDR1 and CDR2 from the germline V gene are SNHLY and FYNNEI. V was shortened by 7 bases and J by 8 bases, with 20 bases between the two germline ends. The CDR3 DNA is TGTGCCAGCAACATACCCCCCGGACAAGGAGGCTACACCTTC. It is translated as CASNIPPGQGGYTF.

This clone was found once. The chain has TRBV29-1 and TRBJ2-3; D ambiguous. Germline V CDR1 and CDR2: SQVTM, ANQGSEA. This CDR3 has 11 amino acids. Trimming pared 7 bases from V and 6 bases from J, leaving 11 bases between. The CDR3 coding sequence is TGCAGCGGTCTGCGTGCCGATACGCAGTATTTT. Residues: CSGLRADTQYF.

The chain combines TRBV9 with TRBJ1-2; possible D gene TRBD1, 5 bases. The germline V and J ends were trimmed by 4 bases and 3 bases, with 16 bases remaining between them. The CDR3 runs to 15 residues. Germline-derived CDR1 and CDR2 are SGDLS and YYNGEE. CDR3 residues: CASSRPGRWDYGYTF. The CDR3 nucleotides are TGTGCCAGCAGCAGGCCGGGACGGTGGGACTATGGCTACACCTTC.

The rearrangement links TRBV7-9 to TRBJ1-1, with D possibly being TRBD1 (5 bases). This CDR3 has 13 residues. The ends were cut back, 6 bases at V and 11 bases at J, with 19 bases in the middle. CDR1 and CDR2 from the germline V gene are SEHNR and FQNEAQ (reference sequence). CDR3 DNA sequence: TGTGCCAGCAGACCCCACAGGAGCGGATGGGCTTTCTTT. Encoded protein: CASRPHRSGWAFF.

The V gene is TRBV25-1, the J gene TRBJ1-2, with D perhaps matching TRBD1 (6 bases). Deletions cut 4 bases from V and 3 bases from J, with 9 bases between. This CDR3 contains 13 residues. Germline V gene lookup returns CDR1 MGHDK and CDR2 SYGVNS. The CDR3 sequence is CASSAGHDYGYTF. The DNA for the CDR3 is TGTGCCAGCAGTGCGGGACATGACTATGGCTACACCTTC.

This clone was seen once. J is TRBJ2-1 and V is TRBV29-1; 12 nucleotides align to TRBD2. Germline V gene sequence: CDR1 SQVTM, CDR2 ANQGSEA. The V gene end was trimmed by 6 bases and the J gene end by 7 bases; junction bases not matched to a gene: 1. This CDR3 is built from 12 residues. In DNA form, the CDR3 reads TGCAGCGTGGGGACTAGCGGGAATGAGCAGTTCTTC. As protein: CSVGTSGNEQFF.

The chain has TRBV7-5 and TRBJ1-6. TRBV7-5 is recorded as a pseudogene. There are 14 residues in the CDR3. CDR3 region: CARSLERKASPLHF. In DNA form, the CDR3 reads TGTGCCAGAAGCCTCGAGCGGAAGGCTTCACCCCTCCACTTT.

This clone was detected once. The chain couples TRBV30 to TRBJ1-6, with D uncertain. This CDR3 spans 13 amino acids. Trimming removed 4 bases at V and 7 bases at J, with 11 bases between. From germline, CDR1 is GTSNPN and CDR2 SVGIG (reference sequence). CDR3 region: CAWNFMGNSPLHF. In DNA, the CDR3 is TGTGCCTGGAATTTTATGGGAAATTCACCCCTCCACTTT.

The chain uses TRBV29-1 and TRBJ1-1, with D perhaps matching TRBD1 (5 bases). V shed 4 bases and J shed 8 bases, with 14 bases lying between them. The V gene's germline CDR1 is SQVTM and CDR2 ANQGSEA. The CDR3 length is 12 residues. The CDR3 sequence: CSVGLRGMEAFF. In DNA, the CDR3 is TGCAGCGTTGGATTGAGGGGAATGGAAGCTTTCTTT. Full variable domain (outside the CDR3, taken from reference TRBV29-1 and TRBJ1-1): SAVISQKPSRDICQRGTSLTIQCQVDSQVTMMFWYRQQPGQSLTLIATANQGSEATYESGFVIDKFPISRPNLTFSTLTVSNMSPEDSSIYLCSVGLRGMEAFFGQGTRLTVV.

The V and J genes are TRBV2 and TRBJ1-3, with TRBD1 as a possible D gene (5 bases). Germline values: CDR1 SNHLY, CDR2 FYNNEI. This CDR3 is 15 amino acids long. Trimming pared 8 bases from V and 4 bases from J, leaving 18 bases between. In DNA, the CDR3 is TGTGCCAGCCAGAGCGGGGGTCAAATAGGAAACACCATATATTTT. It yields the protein CASQSGGQIGNTIYF.

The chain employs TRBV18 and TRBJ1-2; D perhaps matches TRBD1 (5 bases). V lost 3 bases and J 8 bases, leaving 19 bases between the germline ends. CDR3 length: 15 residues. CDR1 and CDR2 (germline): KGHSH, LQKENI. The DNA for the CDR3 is TGTGCCAGCTCACCCAGGGACGCTCGATTAGAGGGCTACACCTTC. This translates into CASSPRDARLEGYTF.